A single T cell receptor beta chain is shown here with its context. Relative to the germline gene, one junction end is altered; a read error may explain this. TCR beta sequences were obtained from blood CD8+ and CD4+ T cells. The multiple sclerosis control cohort comprised treatment-naive individuals presenting with stable or active relapsing-remitting disease. TEMRA cells were enriched by FACS, while CD8+ and CD4+ T cells were obtained through a negative isolation that was performed magnetically. This entry belongs to a study of CD8 T cells in Susac syndrome. cDNA came from roughly 0.5 to 1 ug RNA primed by random hexamers. The CDR3 of TCR beta was amplified by immunoSEQ multiplex PCR across 54 Vbeta and 13 Jbeta. TCRdb re-called the immunoSEQ multiplex PCR reads with MiXCR, one entry per CDR3 protein. The sample lists some 150,000 distinct CDR3 sequences; approximately 93% were seen once. Germline V lookup: CDR1 DFQATT, CDR2 SNEGSKA (reference sequence). This CDR3 has 11 amino acids.

The sequenced material came from CD8+ T cells from PBMCs. The chain recombines TRBV20-1 with TRBJ2-1; no clear D gene. The receptor comes from a human donor with multiple sclerosis. CDR3 coding DNA: TGCAGTGCTGGAGATGGGTACGAGCAGTTCTTC. This gives the protein CSAGDGYEQFF.